Shown below are 22 T cell receptor beta chains from a single sample sequenced in a study of T-cell memory formation after mild COVID-19. TCRdb fed the 5' RACE reads into MiXCR, producing one record per CDR3 protein. This sample has around 500,000 distinct CDR3 sequences, with roughly 18% found just once. Sample: PBMCs or a T cell subset sorted from them (not recorded which). The origin of the receptors is an adult woman who had mild COVID-19 (a few samples of this study predate the infection). Cell type and time point are not known.

The chain joins TRBV7-2 to TRBJ2-1, with D uncertain. The CDR3 has 13 amino acids. V lost 0 bases to trimming and J lost 8 bases, with 8 bases between them. Germline V gives CDR1 SGHTA, CDR2 FQGNSA. CDR3 loop: CASSLAQEYEQFF. CDR3 DNA sequence: TGTGCCAGCAGCTTAGCGCAGGAATATGAGCAGTTCTTC.

J is TRBJ2-7 and V is TRBV29-1; either TRBD1 or TRBD2 may supply D (6 bases each). The CDR3 runs to 12 residues. The germline V gene encodes CDR1 SQVTM and CDR2 ANQGSEA. Deletions cut 4 bases from V and 5 bases from J, with 12 bases between. As DNA, the CDR3 is TGCAGCGTTGTTCCGGGGGCCGACGAGCAGTACTTC. It translates to CSVVPGADEQYF.

V usage is TRBV20-1 and J usage is TRBJ1-5, with 7 bases fitting TRBD1. The germline gives CDR1 DFQATT, CDR2 SNEGSKA (reference sequence). V trimming: 6 bases; J trimming: 2 bases; junction bases outside the gene matches: 7. There are 14 residues in the CDR3. The CDR3 DNA sequence: TGCAGTGCAGGCCCGGGACAGCGCAATCAGCCCCAGCATTTT. Protein sequence: CSAGPGQRNQPQHF.

The V and J genes are TRBV12-3 or TRBV12-4 and TRBJ1-1; TRBD1 matches 8 bases. The V and J ends lost 5 bases and 5 bases, in that order; junction bases with no gene match: 4. The CDR3 length is 13 residues. As DNA, the CDR3 is TGTGCCAGCAGTCAGGGGGCGCGTACTGAAGCTTTCTTT. Encoded protein: CASSQGARTEAFF.

The V call is TRBV7-9, the J call TRBJ2-1; a weak D match, TRBD2 (5 bases). CDR1 is SEHNR, CDR2 FQNEAQ, per germline (reference sequence). CDR3 length: 15 residues. V lost 7 bases and J lost 5, with 18 bases in between. This chain's CDR3 is CASIRRWESHNEQFF. CDR3 nucleotide sequence: TGTGCCAGCATCCGTCGGTGGGAGTCCCACAATGAGCAGTTCTTC.

The chain joins TRBV4-1 to TRBJ1-1, with D hard to call. CDR3 size: 14 residues. Trimming pared 3 bases from V and 0 bases from J, leaving 8 bases between. Looked up from germline, CDR1 is MGHRA and CDR2 is YSYEKL. The chain's CDR3 is CASSHGGVNTEAFF. The CDR3 DNA is TGCGCCAGCAGCCATGGCGGGGTGAACACTGAAGCTTTCTTT.

The DNA of the CDR3 is TGTGCCAGCAGTTACTCGGGACAGGGAACTGGAAACACCATATATTTT. It encodes CASSYSGQGTGNTIYF. The chain recombines TRBV6-5 with TRBJ1-3; 9 nucleotides line up with TRBD1. The CDR3 covers 16 residues. The V gene's germline CDR1 is MNHEY and CDR2 SVGAGI. V lost 0 bases and J lost 2; bases outside the gene matches: 2.

This clonotype was observed a few times. V is TRBV27 and J is TRBJ2-3; no clear D. The V end was cut by 2 bases, the J end by 4 bases, with 16 bases between. There are 16 residues in the CDR3. Germline CDR1 and CDR2: MNHEY and SMNVEV (reference sequence). The CDR3 region has the DNA TGTGCCAGCAGTTTAGTCATGGGGATGGTCCCAGATACGCAGTATTTT. Protein sequence: CASSLVMGMVPDTQYF.

This clonotype showed up many times. This chain connects TRBV5-4 to TRBJ2-3; either TRBD1 or TRBD2 may fit D (5 bases each). The CDR3 loop spans 15 amino acids. Germline V gene lookup returns CDR1 SGHNT and CDR2 YYREEE (reference sequence). Between the trimmed V and J ends, which lost 1 base and 4 bases, there was a span of 13 bases. CDR3 sequence: CASSLSPGSPDTQYF. Written as DNA, the CDR3 is TGTGCCAGCAGCTTGTCACCAGGGAGTCCAGATACGCAGTATTTT.

The chain has TRBV24-1 and TRBJ1-2, with a possible D match to TRBD1 (6 bases). CDR1 is KGHDR and CDR2 is SFDVKD in the germline V gene. V dropped 4 bases and J dropped 5 bases, with 13 bases sitting between them. The CDR3 consists of 14 residues. The CDR3 loop is CATSDSGTPYGYTF. CDR3 coding DNA: TGTGCCACCAGTGACTCCGGGACACCTTATGGCTACACCTTC.

This clonotype has only a few counts. The CDR3: CASSLGQGAAGEQYF. The CDR3, as DNA: TGCGCCAGCAGCTTGGGACAGGGTGCGGCAGGCGAGCAGTACTTC. V is TRBV5-1 and J is TRBJ2-7; the match to TRBD1 covers 7 bases. This CDR3 comprises 15 residues. With V trimmed by 0 bases and J by 6 bases, 9 bases remained unmatched. Germline CDR1 and CDR2: SGHRS and YFSETQ.

This chain connects TRBV6-2 or TRBV6-3 to TRBJ1-1; a possible D gene is TRBD1 (5 bases). This CDR3 region has 13 residues. Trimming removed 0 bases at V and 7 bases at J, with 9 bases between. Germline CDR1 reads MNHEY; CDR2 reads SVGEGT. The CDR3 protein is CASSYSRQIEAFF. Written as DNA, the CDR3 is TGTGCCAGCAGTTACTCTCGACAGATTGAAGCTTTCTTT.

With respect to this clonotype: One end of the junction is discordant with germline, which a read error may explain. The chain has TRBV15 and TRBJ2-7; the match to TRBD2 covers 9 bases. In germline, CDR1 is LNHNV, CDR2 YYDKDF (reference sequence). The CDR3 totals 13 residues. The DNA of the CDR3 is TGTGCCACCAGCAGAGATGGCCTAGCGGGACGAACTTTC. It yields the protein CATSRDGLAGRTF.

The V and J genes are TRBV16 and TRBJ2-3, with 8 bases matching TRBD2. This CDR3 has 15 residues. V shed 0 bases, J shed 5 bases, and the junction held 4 bases outside the gene matches. Germline CDR1 and CDR2: KGHSY and FQNENV. The CDR3 sequence is CASSQSGLAGDTQYF. The CDR3 nucleotides read TGTGCCAGCAGCCAATCCGGACTAGCAGGAGATACGCAGTATTTT.

This clonotype turned up a few times. DNA of the CDR3: TGCAGTGCTAGAGAGAGGGGGTCCTATAATTCACCCCTCCACTTT. This translates into CSARERGSYNSPLHF. The gene calls are TRBV20-1 and TRBJ1-6; weak D call: TRBD1 (6 bases). CDR3 length equals 15 residues. V lost 0 bases and J 1 base, leaving 7 bases between the germline ends. Germline CDR1 is DFQATT and CDR2 is SNEGSKA (reference sequence).

This clonotype has just a few counts. The rearrangement uses TRBV7-2 and TRBJ2-3; 11 nucleotides agree with TRBD2. V lost 5 bases and J lost 4; bases outside the gene matches: 17. Looked up from germline, CDR1 is SGHTA and CDR2 is FQGNSA. The CDR3 covers 19 residues. CDR3 sequence: CASSLPGLAASVEADTQYF. CDR3 nucleotide sequence: TGTGCCAGCAGCCTACCGGGACTAGCGGCATCGGTTGAGGCAGATACGCAGTATTTT.

CDR3 bases: TGTGCCACCACGATCCTACAGGGAAATGAGCAGTTCTTC. This translates into CATTILQGNEQFF. This chain connects TRBV6-6 to TRBJ2-1, with D perhaps TRBD1 (6 bases). Germline V gene data show CDR1 as MNHNY and CDR2 as SVGAGI (reference sequence). Trimming removed 10 bases at V and 7 bases at J, with 17 bases between. This CDR3 region has 13 residues.

This clonotype was counted at least ten times. This rearrangement joins TRBV6-6 to TRBJ1-1; D unclear. The germline V gene encodes CDR1 MNHNY and CDR2 SVGAGI (reference sequence). The CDR3 is 16 amino acids. Trimming removed 4 bases from V and 3 bases from J, with 18 bases in between. This CDR3 is CASSSYHINSHTEAFF. In nucleotides, the CDR3 is TGTGCCAGCAGTTCGTACCACATAAACTCGCACACTGAAGCTTTCTTT.

The table lists this clonotype with a few counts. This chain connects TRBV7-2 to TRBJ2-5, with TRBD2 as a possible D gene (6 bases). CDR1 SGHTA and CDR2 FQGNSA come from the germline V gene. The CDR3 has 15 residues. The V end lost 5 bases, the J end lost 4 bases, and 17 bases lay between the germline ends. CDR3 region: CASSRGGAGRETQYF. The CDR3 DNA is TGTGCCAGCAGCCGCGGAGGGGCAGGGAGAGAGACCCAGTACTTC.

This clonotype was seen repeatedly, ten times or more. This chain connects TRBV6-5 to TRBJ1-2, with D tentatively TRBD1 (6 bases). CDR1 and CDR2 from the germline V gene are MNHEY and SVGAGI. CDR3 length equals 14 residues. The germline V and J ends were trimmed by 3 bases and 4 bases, with 12 bases remaining between them. As DNA, the CDR3 is TGTGCCAGCAGTTATGGGCAGGGGTCCTATGGCTACACCTTC. It yields the protein CASSYGQGSYGYTF.

This clonotype appeared a few times. This rearrangement joins TRBV5-1 to TRBJ2-7, with 7 bases aligning to TRBD2. The V gene end was trimmed by 4 bases and the J gene end by 3 bases; junction bases not matched to a gene: 10. In germline, CDR1 is SGHRS, CDR2 YFSETQ. The CDR3 totals 15 residues. The DNA of the CDR3 is TGCGCCAGCAGCCTTGACGGGACTACGCTCTACGAGCAGTACTTC. This gives the protein CASSLDGTTLYEQYF.

This clonotype was seen a handful of times. The chain joins TRBV6-6 to TRBJ1-1; D ambiguous. The CDR3 length is 12 residues. Trimming removed 6 bases from V and 5 bases from J, with 10 bases in between. In germline, CDR1 is MNHNY, CDR2 SVGAGI (reference sequence). CDR3 nucleotide sequence: TGTGCCAGCAGCTTCTTGGGGACTGAAGCTTTCTTT. Translating gives CASSFLGTEAFF.